This is a list of T cell receptor beta chains from one sample in a study of blood T cell repertoires in COVID-19. The method was immunoSEQ multiplex PCR; TCRdb's version includes in-frame clones alone and lacks a portion of them. The data show about 160,000 clones, roughly 84% seen once. The sample comprised PBMCs or T cells enriched from blood (not recorded which). These TCRs come from a woman aged 45-65 years who had recovered from COVID-19. The CDR3 runs from the conserved cysteine through the conserved F or W. A D gene is named only where the DNA matches it firmly. Clone size is stated in some rows and not others, as once, few, many or a class when expanded.

v_call: TRBV20-1
clone_size: .
j_call: TRBJ2-7
d_call: .
cdr3_nt: TGCAGTGGACTTCGCTACGAGCAGTACTTC
cdr3_aa: CSGLRYEQYF

v_call: TRBV28
clone_size: .
j_call: TRBJ2-1
d_call: TRBD2
cdr3_nt: TGTGCCAGCAGTTTCACTAGCGGGCCCCATGAGCAGTTCTTC
cdr3_aa: CASSFTSGPHEQFF

v_call: TRBV7-2
clone_size: .
j_call: TRBJ1-1
d_call: .
cdr3_nt: TGTGCCAGCAGCTTAGGTCCGCTGAGCACTGAAGCTTTCTTT
cdr3_aa: CASSLGPLSTEAFF

v_call: TRBV11-2
clone_size: few
j_call: TRBJ1-4
d_call: .
cdr3_nt: TGTGCCAGCAGCCCCGACAAAGCCGGGAGAGAAAAACTGTTTTTT
cdr3_aa: CASSPDKAGREKLFF

v_call: TRBV5-6
clone_size: .
j_call: TRBJ2-5
d_call: .
cdr3_nt: TGTGCCAGCAGCTTCCAGGGGCTAGAGGAGACCCAGTACTTC
cdr3_aa: CASSFQGLEETQYF

v_call: TRBV5-1
clone_size: .
j_call: TRBJ1-6
d_call: .
cdr3_nt: TGCGCCAGCAGCTTCACAGGGACCTCGAATTCACCCCTCCACTTT
cdr3_aa: CASSFTGTSNSPLHF

v_call: TRBV19
clone_size: .
j_call: TRBJ2-7
d_call: .
cdr3_nt: TGTGCCACCTCCAGAGGAGGGTTCGTTTACGAGCAGTACTTC
cdr3_aa: CATSRGGFVYEQYF

v_call: TRBV18
clone_size: .
j_call: TRBJ1-1
d_call: TRBD1
cdr3_nt: TGTGCCAGCTCACCACAGGGGACAGGAGAAGCTTTCTTT
cdr3_aa: CASSPQGTGEAFF

v_call: TRBV4-1
clone_size: .
j_call: TRBJ2-7
d_call: .
cdr3_nt: TGCGCCAGCAGCTGGGACAACTCCTACGAGCAGTACTTC
cdr3_aa: CASSWDNSYEQYF

v_call: TRBV9
clone_size: .
j_call: TRBJ1-1
d_call: TRBD1
cdr3_nt: TGTGCCAGCAGCGTAGGGACAGGCACTGAAGCTTTCTTT
cdr3_aa: CASSVGTGTEAFF

v_call: TRBV9
clone_size: .
j_call: TRBJ2-4
d_call: TRBD1
cdr3_nt: TGTGCCAGCAGCGTACAAGCCGGGACAGGCCCCAAAAACATTCAGTACTTC
cdr3_aa: CASSVQAGTGPKNIQYF

v_call: TRBV7-2
clone_size: .
j_call: TRBJ1-5
d_call: TRBD1
cdr3_nt: TGTGCCAGCAGCTTGGGACAGTTGGGACAGCCCCAGCATTTT
cdr3_aa: CASSLGQLGQPQHF

v_call: TRBV5-1
clone_size: .
j_call: TRBJ1-2
d_call: TRBD1
cdr3_nt: TGCGCCAGCAGCCTCCGGGACAGGAACTATGGCTACACCTTC
cdr3_aa: CASSLRDRNYGYTF

v_call: TRBV15
clone_size: .
j_call: TRBJ2-7
d_call: TRBD1
cdr3_nt: TGTGCCACCAGCCCGCGGACAGGGGGCCAGTACGAGCAGTACTTC
cdr3_aa: CATSPRTGGQYEQYF

v_call: TRBV2
clone_size: .
j_call: TRBJ1-6
d_call: TRBD1
cdr3_nt: TGTGCCGGACAGGGGTGGAGTTCACCCCTCCACTTT
cdr3_aa: CAGQGWSSPLHF

v_call: TRBV11-2
clone_size: .
j_call: TRBJ1-1
d_call: .
cdr3_nt: TGTGCCAGCAGCTTAGATCACAGTTTGAACACTGAAGCTTTCTTT
cdr3_aa: CASSLDHSLNTEAFF

v_call: TRBV18
clone_size: .
j_call: TRBJ2-7
d_call: TRBD1
cdr3_nt: TGTGCCAGCTCACTACTAACCGGGGACAGGGGGGACGAGCAGTACTTC
cdr3_aa: CASSLLTGDRGDEQYF

v_call: TRBV29-1
clone_size: .
j_call: TRBJ2-2
d_call: TRBD2
cdr3_nt: TGCAGCGTTCAAGGGTCTAGCGGGAGGGACACCGGGGAGCTGTTTTTT
cdr3_aa: CSVQGSSGRDTGELFF

v_call: TRBV6-5
clone_size: .
j_call: TRBJ1-5
d_call: TRBD1
cdr3_nt: TGTGCCAGCAGCCGACAGGGGAAGAATCAGCCCCAGCATTTT
cdr3_aa: CASSRQGKNQPQHF

v_call: TRBV27
clone_size: few
j_call: TRBJ2-6
d_call: .
cdr3_nt: TGTGCCAGCAGTTTTAGTGGGGCCAACGTCCTGACTTTC
cdr3_aa: CASSFSGANVLTF

v_call: TRBV5-1
clone_size: .
j_call: TRBJ2-7
d_call: .
cdr3_nt: TGCGCCAGCAGCTTGGTCACGATAGGACTTGCGGGAGAGCAGTACTTC
cdr3_aa: CASSLVTIGLAGEQYF

v_call: TRBV6-6
clone_size: .
j_call: TRBJ2-4
d_call: .
cdr3_nt: TGTGCCAGCAACCCCAGGGGCAGTAATTCCAAAAACATTCAGTACTTC
cdr3_aa: CASNPRGSNSKNIQYF

v_call: TRBV4-3
clone_size: few
j_call: TRBJ2-3
d_call: TRBD1
cdr3_nt: TGCGCCAGCAGCCAAGTGGGGGGACAGGGTAGCACAGATACGCAGTATTTT
cdr3_aa: CASSQVGGQGSTDTQYF

v_call: TRBV10-1
clone_size: .
j_call: TRBJ2-3
d_call: .
cdr3_nt: TGCGCCAGCAGTGAGAACAGGTTGGGTACGCAGTATTTT
cdr3_aa: CASSENRLGTQYF

v_call: TRBV5-1
clone_size: once
j_call: TRBJ2-7
d_call: TRBD2
cdr3_nt: TGCGCCAGCAGTCTCGCTAGCGGCCCCCCCTACGAGCAGTACTTC
cdr3_aa: CASSLASGPPYEQYF

v_call: TRBV6-4
clone_size: .
j_call: TRBJ2-1
d_call: TRBD2
cdr3_nt: TGTGCCAGCAGTGAAACCACTAGCGGGGGCTACAATGAGCAGTTCTTC
cdr3_aa: CASSETTSGGYNEQFF

v_call: TRBV30
clone_size: once
j_call: TRBJ2-5
d_call: .
cdr3_nt: TGTGCCTGGAGTGTACTAGGGAACCAGTACTTC
cdr3_aa: CAWSVLGNQYF

v_call: TRBV10-3
clone_size: .
j_call: TRBJ2-1
d_call: TRBD1
cdr3_nt: TGTGCCATCAGTAGAACCGGGACAGGGGGGAATGAGCAGTTCTTC
cdr3_aa: CAISRTGTGGNEQFF

v_call: TRBV12-3/TRBV12-4
clone_size: .
j_call: TRBJ2-7
d_call: .
cdr3_nt: TGTGCCAGCAGTGTACGAGACGAGCAGTACTTC
cdr3_aa: CASSVRDEQYF

v_call: TRBV19
clone_size: .
j_call: TRBJ1-5
d_call: .
cdr3_nt: TGTGCCAGTAGTATCCTACAGGATAATCAGCCCCAGCATTTT
cdr3_aa: CASSILQDNQPQHF

v_call: TRBV2
clone_size: .
j_call: TRBJ1-4
d_call: TRBD1
cdr3_nt: TGTGCCAGCAGCTTGACAGGGACAACTAATGAAAAACTGTTTTTT
cdr3_aa: CASSLTGTTNEKLFF

v_call: TRBV4-2
clone_size: .
j_call: TRBJ1-5
d_call: .
cdr3_nt: TGTGCCAGCGGGACAACAGATAGCAATCAGCCCCAGCATTTT
cdr3_aa: CASGTTDSNQPQHF

v_call: TRBV5-4
clone_size: .
j_call: TRBJ2-1
d_call: TRBD2
cdr3_nt: TGTGCCAGCAGCTCGGGACTAGCGGGAAGCAATGAGCAGTTCTTC
cdr3_aa: CASSSGLAGSNEQFF

v_call: TRBV2
clone_size: .
j_call: TRBJ1-1
d_call: .
cdr3_nt: TGTGCCAGCAATTACTCTCCCACTGAAGCTTTCTTT
cdr3_aa: CASNYSPTEAFF

v_call: TRBV12-3/TRBV12-4
clone_size: .
j_call: TRBJ2-4
d_call: .
cdr3_nt: TGTGCCAGCAATACCGGGGGTGACATTCAGTACTTC
cdr3_aa: CASNTGGDIQYF

v_call: TRBV28
clone_size: .
j_call: TRBJ2-1
d_call: .
cdr3_nt: TGTGCCAGCAGTCCCAGGTACAATGAGCAGTTCTTC
cdr3_aa: CASSPRYNEQFF

v_call: TRBV7-9
clone_size: few
j_call: TRBJ1-4
d_call: TRBD1
cdr3_nt: TGTGCCAGCAGCTTAGGGACAGGGGGCTCGAGGAATGAAAAACTGTTTTTT
cdr3_aa: CASSLGTGGSRNEKLFF

v_call: TRBV3-1/TRBV3-2
clone_size: .
j_call: TRBJ2-3
d_call: .
cdr3_nt: TGTGCCAGCAGCCAAGGGTCCCTAACGGGCACAGATACGCAGTATTTT
cdr3_aa: CASSQGSLTGTDTQYF

v_call: TRBV21-1
clone_size: .
j_call: TRBJ2-5
d_call: .
cdr3_nt: TGTGCCAGCACCTCACCTACTCCGGGACAGGGGGCAAAGGAGACCCAGTACTTC
cdr3_aa: CASTSPTPGQGAKETQYF

v_call: TRBV11-3
clone_size: once
j_call: TRBJ2-1
d_call: TRBD2
cdr3_nt: TGTGCCAGCAGCGACAGGCCTATAGCGGGAGGGGGGGAGCAGTTCTTC
cdr3_aa: CASSDRPIAGGGEQFF

v_call: TRBV5-6
clone_size: once
j_call: TRBJ1-5
d_call: .
cdr3_nt: TGTGCCAGCAGCTCCTATCCAGGGAATCAGCCCCAGCATTTT
cdr3_aa: CASSSYPGNQPQHF

v_call: TRBV7-9
clone_size: .
j_call: TRBJ1-2
d_call: .
cdr3_nt: TGTGCCAGCAGCTTCTCCCTCGATGGCTACACCTTC
cdr3_aa: CASSFSLDGYTF

v_call: TRBV6-2/TRBV6-3
clone_size: .
j_call: TRBJ1-1
d_call: .
cdr3_nt: TGTGCCAGCAGCCACAGGGTATGGGGCACTGAAGCTTTCTTT
cdr3_aa: CASSHRVWGTEAFF

v_call: TRBV3-1/TRBV3-2
clone_size: .
j_call: TRBJ1-1
d_call: TRBD1
cdr3_nt: TGTGCCAGTACCGGGACAGGGTACACTGAAGCTTTCTTT
cdr3_aa: CASTGTGYTEAFF

v_call: TRBV28
clone_size: .
j_call: TRBJ2-6
d_call: TRBD1
cdr3_nt: TGTGCCAGCAGAACAACAGGGGCGATTAGCTCTGGGGCCAACGTCCTGACTTTC
cdr3_aa: CASRTTGAISSGANVLTF

v_call: TRBV27
clone_size: .
j_call: TRBJ2-1
d_call: TRBD1
cdr3_nt: TGTGCCAGCAGTTCCCCATACCAACAGGGGAATGAGCAGTTCTTC
cdr3_aa: CASSSPYQQGNEQFF

v_call: TRBV5-1
clone_size: .
j_call: TRBJ2-5
d_call: TRBD1
cdr3_nt: TGCGCCAGCAGCTGGGGGGACAGGGGTATTGCGGGAGAGACCCAGTACTTC
cdr3_aa: CASSWGDRGIAGETQYF

v_call: TRBV7-9
clone_size: .
j_call: TRBJ1-2
d_call: .
cdr3_nt: TGTGCCAGCAGCTTAGCGTCTGTTAACTATGGCTACACCTTC
cdr3_aa: CASSLASVNYGYTF

v_call: TRBV5-1
clone_size: few
j_call: TRBJ1-2
d_call: TRBD1
cdr3_nt: TGCGCCAGCAGCTTTTCGACAGGGTCGGATGGCTACACCTTC
cdr3_aa: CASSFSTGSDGYTF

v_call: TRBV25-1
clone_size: .
j_call: TRBJ2-2
d_call: TRBD1
cdr3_nt: TGTGCCAGCAGTGAATGGACAGGGGGTAACACCGGGGAGCTGTTTTTT
cdr3_aa: CASSEWTGGNTGELFF

v_call: TRBV9
clone_size: .
j_call: TRBJ2-5
d_call: TRBD2
cdr3_nt: TGTGCCAGCAGCGCCCGGGACTATCAAGAGACCCAGTACTTC
cdr3_aa: CASSARDYQETQYF

v_call: TRBV10-3
clone_size: .
j_call: TRBJ2-7
d_call: .
cdr3_nt: TGTGCCATCAGTGAGTCCCAGGGTGTCTACGAGCAGTACTTC
cdr3_aa: CAISESQGVYEQYF

v_call: TRBV7-8
clone_size: .
j_call: TRBJ2-5
d_call: TRBD2
cdr3_nt: TGTGCCAGCAGCTTAAGGACTAGTATAGAGACCCAGTACTTC
cdr3_aa: CASSLRTSIETQYF

v_call: TRBV7-2
clone_size: .
j_call: TRBJ1-5
d_call: .
cdr3_nt: TGTGCCAGCAGCTTAGATCCAGGAGGGGCCAATAATCAGCCCCAGCATTTT
cdr3_aa: CASSLDPGGANNQPQHF

v_call: TRBV11-2
clone_size: .
j_call: TRBJ2-5
d_call: TRBD1
cdr3_nt: TGTGCCAGCAGAACGACCCGGGACAGGGAGACCCAGTACTTC
cdr3_aa: CASRTTRDRETQYF